These 30 T cell receptor beta chains came from one sample sequenced in a study of blood T cell repertoires in COVID-19. Generated by immunoSEQ multiplex PCR, the TCRdb table keeps only in-frame clones and is missing some. The sample holds about 350,000 clones, more than 85% seen once. The sequencing input was PBMCs or T cells enriched from blood (not recorded which). Receptor source: a young woman who had recovered from COVID-19.

The V and J genes are TRBV7-9 and TRBJ2-1; D remains ambiguous. The length of the CDR3 is 13 residues. V was pared by 2 bases and J by 5 bases, with 7 bases between. Germline V gene data show CDR1 as SEHNR and CDR2 as FQNEAQ (reference sequence). The DNA of the CDR3 is TGTGCCAGCAGCTTATTCGCAGACAATGAGCAGTTCTTC. Translated, it gives CASSLFADNEQFF.

This chain connects TRBV9 to TRBJ1-1; no definite D call. Germline V gene sequence: CDR1 SGDLS, CDR2 YYNGEE. This CDR3 region has 13 residues. Trimming left V 0 bases short and J 6 bases short, with 9 bases between. CDR3 bases: TGTGCCAGCAGCGTAGTTCCCTCCGCTGAAGCTTTCTTT. Translated, it gives CASSVVPSAEAFF.

The V call is TRBV27, the J call TRBJ1-3; D unresolved. Trimming removed 0 bases at V and 0 bases at J, with 9 bases between. This CDR3 contains 16 residues. CDR1 and CDR2 from the germline V gene are MNHEY and SMNVEV (reference sequence). The CDR3 bases are TGTGCCAGCAGTTTATCGGCGGGGAGCTCTGGAAACACCATATATTTT. Its protein product is CASSLSAGSSGNTIYF.

The J gene is TRBJ2-1, the V gene TRBV10-2, with 13 nucleotides matching TRBD2. The CDR3 runs to 14 residues. Germline V gene data show CDR1 as WSHSY and CDR2 as SAAADI. V was clipped by 9 bases and J by 9 bases; unmatched bases: 8. The CDR3 nucleotides are TGCGCCAGAGGGACTAGCGGGGCTATGGGTGAGCAGTTCTTC. This gives the protein CARGTSGAMGEQFF.

V gene TRBV18 combines with J gene TRBJ2-7; no clear D gene. With 0 bases removed from V and 3 bases from J, the gap between germline ends came to 6 bases. Looked up from germline, CDR1 is KGHSH and CDR2 is LQKENI. The length of the CDR3 is 13 residues. Here the CDR3 reads CASSPPVIYEQYF. CDR3 sequence (DNA): TGTGCCAGCTCACCACCCGTTATCTACGAGCAGTACTTC.

J is TRBJ1-6 and V is TRBV7-2; the D is unclear. This CDR3 comprises 15 residues. Germline lookup yields CDR1 SGHTA and CDR2 FQGNSA. Between the trimmed V and J ends, which lost 5 bases and 11 bases, there was a span of 19 bases. The CDR3 loop reads CASSQQSAGFTPLHF. The CDR3 nucleotides are TGTGCCAGCAGCCAACAAAGCGCGGGGTTTACACCCCTCCACTTT.

This clone appeared a few times. The CDR3 DNA reads as TGTGCCAGCAGCCCCATAGCGGGAGGGCCCGCCAATGAGCAGTTCTTC. Translating it yields CASSPIAGGPANEQFF. This chain connects TRBV13 to TRBJ2-1; 11 nucleotides align to TRBD2. The junction had 9 bases not matched to a gene; V was cut back by 5 bases and J by 6 bases. Looked up from germline, CDR1 is PRHDT and CDR2 is FYEKMQ (reference sequence). This CDR3 is built from 16 residues.

In nucleotides, the CDR3 is TGTGCCAGCTCACTTTGGACAGGGGTCACCAATGGCGATGGCTACACCTTC. This translates into CASSLWTGVTNGDGYTF. V gene TRBV18 combines with J gene TRBJ1-2; TRBD1 aligns across 9 bases. The V gene end was trimmed by 4 bases and the J gene end by 6 bases; junction bases not matched to a gene: 15. The CDR3 spans 17 residues. CDR1 and CDR2 (germline): KGHSH, LQKENI. The full variable domain, with the rest looked up from reference TRBV18 and TRBJ1-2, is NAGVMQNPRHLVRRRGQEARLRCSPMKGHSHVYWYRQLPEEGLKFMVYLQKENIIDESGMPKERFSAEFPKEGPSILRIQQVVRGDSAAYFCASSLWTGVTNGDGYTFGSGTRLTVV.

The chain employs TRBV28 and TRBJ2-3, with 7 bases matching TRBD1. Germline values: CDR1 MDHEN, CDR2 SYDVKM. The CDR3 consists of 14 residues. The ends lost 4 bases at V and 0 bases at J; junction bases unmatched: 1. Written as DNA, the CDR3 is TGTGCCAGCAGTTCGGGACAGAGCACAGATACGCAGTATTTT. Residues: CASSSGQSTDTQYF.

V and J are TRBV28 and TRBJ1-1, with D possibly TRBD1 on 6 matching bases. With 2 bases removed from V and 7 bases from J, the gap between germline ends came to 11 bases. Germline V lookup: CDR1 MDHEN, CDR2 SYDVKM. The length of the CDR3 is 13 residues. The CDR3: CASSLPTGGEAFF. CDR3 in DNA: TGTGCCAGCAGTTTACCGACAGGCGGTGAAGCTTTCTTT.

In its sample, this clone was seen a few times. J is TRBJ2-2 and V is TRBV11-2, with TRBD2 as a possible D gene (6 bases). The CDR3 consists of 16 residues. The ends were cut back, 6 bases at V and 0 bases at J, with 14 bases in the middle. Germline assignment: CDR1 SGHAT and CDR2 FQNNGV. The CDR3 protein is CASSFNSGTNTGELFF. DNA for the CDR3: TGTGCCAGCAGTTTTAATAGCGGAACGAACACCGGGGAGCTGTTTTTT.

This chain joins TRBV28 and TRBJ1-3; a weak D match, TRBD1 (6 bases). The germline gives CDR1 MDHEN, CDR2 SYDVKM. The V end lost 5 bases, the J end lost 0 bases, and 23 bases lay between the germline ends. This CDR3 region has 19 residues. CDR3 sequence (DNA): TGTGCCAGCAGTCGTACCCAGTCAGGGGAACTCAGCTCTGGAAACACCATATATTTT. It yields the protein CASSRTQSGELSSGNTIYF.

This chain links TRBV7-8 with TRBJ1-1; D remains ambiguous. Per the germline V gene, CDR1 is SGHVS and CDR2 is FQNEAQ. The CDR3 has 12 amino acids. Trimming stripped 5 bases from V and 9 bases from J, with 13 bases between. In DNA form, the CDR3 reads TGTGCCAGCAGCATCAGGTGGGAGAAAGCTTTCTTT. This codes for CASSIRWEKAFF.

This chain connects TRBV10-1 to TRBJ2-3; 8 nucleotides match TRBD2. This CDR3 is 16 amino acids long. Germline CDR1 WNHNN, CDR2 SYGVQD (reference sequence). With V trimmed by 0 bases and J by 1 base, 3 bases remained unmatched. CDR3 DNA sequence: TGCGCCAGCAGTGAGTCGCGGCGGGGGGGCACAGATACGCAGTATTTT. Its translation: CASSESRRGGTDTQYF.

This clone was recorded once. The chain carries TRBV2 and TRBJ2-5; 11 nucleotides line up with TRBD1. V was clipped by 8 bases and J by 3 bases; unmatched bases: 5. The V gene's germline CDR1 is SNHLY and CDR2 FYNNEI. This CDR3 has 14 amino acids. The CDR3 DNA follows: TGTGCCAGCCGGGACAGGGGGTCTGAAGAGACCCAGTACTTC. It specifies CASRDRGSEETQYF.

This chain links TRBV5-1 with TRBJ2-3; TRBD2 aligns across 8 bases. The trim removed 4 bases at V and 1 base at J, leaving 8 bases unmatched. This CDR3 contains 16 residues. Germline CDR1 is SGHRS and CDR2 is YFSETQ. CDR3 sequence: CASSAARAGGTDTQYF. The DNA of the CDR3 is TGCGCCAGCAGCGCCGCGAGAGCGGGGGGCACAGATACGCAGTATTTT.

As DNA, the CDR3 is TGTGCCAGCAGCTCTAGATCGGGAGAGGACGGGGAGCTGTTTTTT. Protein sequence: CASSSRSGEDGELFF. This chain links TRBV7-9 with TRBJ2-2, with D perhaps TRBD2 (6 bases). The CDR3 has 15 amino acids. The V end was cut by 4 bases, the J end by 7 bases, with 16 bases between. Germline CDR1 is SEHNR and CDR2 is FQNEAQ (reference sequence).

The rearrangement joins TRBV20-1 to TRBJ1-4; D unresolved. The V gene lost 0 bases and the J gene lost 6 bases, with 2 bases spanning the gap. Germline V lookup: CDR1 DFQATT, CDR2 SNEGSKA (reference sequence). CDR3 length: 11 residues. CDR3 residues: CSARDDEKLFF. CDR3 coding DNA: TGCAGTGCTAGAGACGATGAAAAACTGTTTTTT.

The chain uses TRBV5-6 and TRBJ1-2; D possibly corresponds to TRBD1 (6 bases). This CDR3 is 17 amino acids long. Germline V gene lookup returns CDR1 SGHDT and CDR2 YYEEEE. V lost 0 bases, J lost 0 bases, and 15 bases lay in between. The DNA for the CDR3 is TGTGCCAGCAGCTTGGTGGGACACCGATCTTCTAACTATGGCTACACCTTC. It specifies CASSLVGHRSSNYGYTF.

The J gene is TRBJ1-5, the V gene TRBV7-9; no definite D call. Germline loops: CDR1 SEHNR, CDR2 FQNEAQ (reference sequence). The V and J ends lost 4 bases and 7 bases respectively, with 8 bases between them. The CDR3 has 12 amino acids. CDR3 DNA sequence: TGTGCCAGCAGCTGGTCGGAGCAGCCCCAGCATTTT. It is translated as CASSWSEQPQHF.

This clone occurred once. The rearrangement links TRBV11-2 to TRBJ1-4; TRBD1 aligns across 8 bases. The CDR3 is 15 amino acids. J gave up 3 bases and V 4 bases, and 4 bases lay outside the gene matches. Germline CDR1 and CDR2: SGHAT and FQNNGV. CDR3 nucleotide sequence: TGTGCCAGCAGCTCCCCAGGGGGCGCTAATGAAAAACTGTTTTTT. It translates to CASSSPGGANEKLFF. The whole variable domain, filled in from reference TRBV11-2 and TRBJ1-4, reads EAGVAQSPRYKIIEKRQSVAFWCNPISGHATLYWYQQILGQGPKLLIQFQNNGVVDDSQLPKDRFSAERLKGVDSTLKIQPAKLEDSAVYLCASSSPGGANEKLFFGSGTQLSVL.

The chain employs TRBV5-4 and TRBJ2-3; 7 bases map to TRBD2. Germline V CDR1 and CDR2: SGHNT, YYREEE (reference sequence). Unmatched junction bases numbered 7, after V lost 2 bases and J lost 4 bases. This CDR3 has 15 residues. CDR3 amino acids: CASSFPPGGADTQYF. Here the CDR3 DNA reads TGTGCCAGCAGCTTCCCGCCGGGAGGAGCAGATACGCAGTATTTT.

This chain connects TRBV4-2 to TRBJ2-2; D not certain. This CDR3 region has 18 residues. From germline, CDR1 is LGHNA and CDR2 YNFKEQ. With 0 bases removed from V and 0 bases from J, the gap between germline ends came to 14 bases. The CDR3 loop reads CASSQESFRATNTGELFF. CDR3 sequence (DNA): TGTGCCAGCAGCCAAGAGTCATTCCGAGCTACGAACACCGGGGAGCTGTTTTTT.

The V and J genes are TRBV7-9 and TRBJ2-1, with 14 bases aligning to TRBD2. This CDR3 is built from 15 residues. V was pared by 4 bases and J by 7 bases, with 3 bases of the junction left unmatched. The germline V gene has CDR1 SEHNR and CDR2 FQNEAQ (reference sequence). DNA for the CDR3: TGTGCCAGCAGCTCCGGACTAGCGGGGGGAAATGAGCAGTTCTTC. It specifies CASSSGLAGGNEQFF.

This clone appeared a few times. The gene calls are TRBV5-1 and TRBJ2-2; D gene ambiguous. Germline CDR1 is SGHRS and CDR2 is YFSETQ. This CDR3 has 14 residues. Trimming stripped 0 bases from V and 6 bases from J, with 9 bases between. The CDR3 loop is CASSLEANAGELFF. The CDR3 nucleotides read TGCGCCAGCAGCTTGGAAGCTAACGCCGGGGAGCTGTTTTTT.

V and J are TRBV12-3 or TRBV12-4 and TRBJ1-1; the D is unclear. Trimming shortened V by 8 bases and J by 6 bases, and 16 bases separated the two germline ends. The CDR3 is 13 amino acids. CDR3: CASGRTTAPEAFF. As DNA, the CDR3 is TGTGCCAGCGGGAGGACGACGGCTCCTGAAGCTTTCTTT.

J is TRBJ1-4 and V is TRBV5-1; tentative D call: TRBD1 (5 bases). This CDR3 comprises 13 residues. Trimming cost V 4 bases and J 8 bases, with 12 bases left between them. Per germline, CDR1 SGHRS and CDR2 YFSETQ. This CDR3 reads CASSGGGDEKLFF. In DNA, the CDR3 is TGCGCCAGCAGCGGCGGGGGTGACGAAAAACTGTTTTTT. Combining the CDR3 with reference TRBV5-1 and TRBJ1-4 gives the whole variable domain KAGVTQTPRYLIKTRGQQVTLSCSPISGHRSVSWYQQTPGQGLQFLFEYFSETQRNKGNFPGRFSGRQFSNSRSEMNVSTLELGDSALYLCASSGGGDEKLFFGSGTQLSVL.

This clone was observed a few times. This chain joins TRBV12-5 and TRBJ1-2; 7 bases line up with TRBD1. Per the germline V gene, CDR1 is LGHNT and CDR2 is FRNRAP. CDR3 length: 16 amino acids. Trimming removed 0 bases from V and 8 bases from J; junction bases left unmatched: 12. The CDR3 coding sequence is TGTGCTAGTGGTTTGGTACTGGGACAGCTACCCGTGGGCTACACCTTC. The encoded protein is CASGLVLGQLPVGYTF. The complete variable domain, with remaining parts taken from reference TRBV12-5 and TRBJ1-2, reads DARVTQTPRHKVTEMGQEVTMRCQPILGHNTVFWYRQTMMQGLELLAYFRNRAPLDDSGMPKDRFSAEMPDATLATLKIQPSEPRDSAVYFCASGLVLGQLPVGYTFGSGTRLTVV.

The chain joins TRBV5-1 to TRBJ2-5; a possible D gene is TRBD2 (6 bases). Germline loops: CDR1 SGHRS, CDR2 YFSETQ. Trimming left V 3 bases short and J 5 bases short, with 14 bases between. There are 14 residues in the CDR3. Here the CDR3 DNA reads TGCGCCAGCAGCTCCACTAGACTAGAGGAGACCCAGTACTTC. Translating it yields CASSSTRLEETQYF. Looking up the rest from reference TRBV5-1 and TRBJ2-5 gives the full variable domain: KAGVTQTPRYLIKTRGQQVTLSCSPISGHRSVSWYQQTPGQGLQFLFEYFSETQRNKGNFPGRFSGRQFSNSRSEMNVSTLELGDSALYLCASSSTRLEETQYFGPGTRLLVL.

This clone showed up just a few times. J is TRBJ1-1 and V is TRBV7-9; unclear D gene. Trimming pared 2 bases from V and 3 bases from J, leaving 16 bases between. Germline CDR1 SEHNR, CDR2 FQNEAQ (reference sequence). This CDR3 comprises 16 residues. CDR3 sequence (DNA): TGTGCCAGCAGCTTAAGAGGGTCCAGTTCTTACACTGAAGCTTTCTTT. This sequence encodes CASSLRGSSSYTEAFF.